This T cell receptor (beta chain) appears in the sequencing data of a study of OX40 agonist ivuxolimab in advanced cancers. The wider study: Enrolled patients in dose escalation had cancers that were hepatocellular carcinoma, melanoma, renal cell or head and neck cancer.

Method: immunoSEQ multiplex PCR; TCRdb's copy keeps in-frame clones and lacks some. The table records 80,000 to 85,000 clones, about 86% of them present only once. Germline CDR1 reads SGDLS; CDR2 reads YYNGEE. CDR3 length equals 18 residues. The J segment lost 5 bases and the V segment lost 3 bases, leaving 12 bases of the junction unmatched. The cohort excluded patients with autoimmune disease history or systemic immunosuppression. This clone was recorded once. V is TRBV9 and J is TRBJ2-5; the match to TRBD2 covers 14 bases. The specimen was CD4+ or CD8+ T cells sorted from blood, collected in a trial of the OX40 agonist ivuxolimab. The TCR originated in an adult with an advanced solid tumor such as melanoma, head and neck, liver or kidney cancer. CDR3 bases: TGTGCCAGCAGCGCAACCAAGACTAGCGGGGGGGCAGGGGAGACCCAGTACTTC. Translated: CASSATKTSGGAGETQYF.